The T cell receptor beta chain described here comes from a study of neurological immune-mediated disorders. The V and J ends lost 5 bases and 5 bases respectively, with 13 bases between them. Germline V lookup: CDR1 SSHAT, CDR2 FNYEAQ (reference sequence). The CDR3 totals 13 residues. It was by 5'RACE with 10-nucleotide random UMIs that the cDNA was made. TCRdb redid the calling of the 5' RACE reads with MiXCR, one entry per CDR3 protein. Of 40,000 to 50,000 distinct CDR3 sequences detected, 9% to 12% appear once; the ten largest clones hold about 20%. The TCR sequence derives from a woman in her forties with HTLV-1-associated myelopathy (HAM/TSP). The specimen sequenced was PBMCs. The chain combines TRBV7-7 with TRBJ2-7, with D perhaps TRBD1 (5 bases). The CDR3 coding sequence is TGTGCCAGCAGCCTGACAGTTTTGGACGAGCAGTACTTC. It translates to CASSLTVLDEQYF. The full variable domain, rest sourced from reference TRBV7-7 and TRBJ2-7, is GAGVSQSPRYKVTKRGQDVTLRCDPISSHATLYWYQQALGQGPEFLTYFNYEAQPDKSGLPSDRFSAERPEGSISTLTIQRTEQRDSAMYRCASSLTVLDEQYFGPGTRLTVT.